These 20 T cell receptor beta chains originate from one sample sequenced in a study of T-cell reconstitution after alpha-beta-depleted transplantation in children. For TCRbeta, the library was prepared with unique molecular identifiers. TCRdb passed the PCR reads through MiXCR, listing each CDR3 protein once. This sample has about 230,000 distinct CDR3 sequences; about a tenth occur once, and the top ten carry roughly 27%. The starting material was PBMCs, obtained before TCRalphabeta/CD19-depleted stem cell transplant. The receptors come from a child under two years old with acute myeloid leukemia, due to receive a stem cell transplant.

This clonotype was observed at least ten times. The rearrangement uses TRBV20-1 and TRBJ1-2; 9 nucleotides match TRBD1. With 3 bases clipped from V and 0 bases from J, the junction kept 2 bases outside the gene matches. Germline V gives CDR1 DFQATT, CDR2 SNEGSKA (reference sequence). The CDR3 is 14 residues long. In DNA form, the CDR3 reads TGCAGTGCTAGGGACAGGGGAACTAACTATGGCTACACCTTC. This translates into CSARDRGTNYGYTF.

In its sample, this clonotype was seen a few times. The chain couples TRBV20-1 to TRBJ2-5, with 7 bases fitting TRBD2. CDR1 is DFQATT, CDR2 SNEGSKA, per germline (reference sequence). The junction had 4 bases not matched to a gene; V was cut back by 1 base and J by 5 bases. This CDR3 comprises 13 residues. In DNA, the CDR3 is TGCAGTGCTAGAGGAGCGGGAATGGAGACCCAGTACTTC. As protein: CSARGAGMETQYF.

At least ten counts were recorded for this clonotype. The CDR3 DNA reads TGTGCCAGCAGTTACCTACTAGCGGGGGCCTACGAGCAGTACTTC. Translating it yields CASSYLLAGAYEQYF. This rearrangement joins TRBV6-2 or TRBV6-3 to TRBJ2-7; 11 nucleotides agree with TRBD2. Germline lookup yields CDR1 MNHEY and CDR2 SVGEGT. V trimming: 2 bases; J trimming: 2 bases; junction bases outside the gene matches: 2. The CDR3 sequence is 15 residues long.

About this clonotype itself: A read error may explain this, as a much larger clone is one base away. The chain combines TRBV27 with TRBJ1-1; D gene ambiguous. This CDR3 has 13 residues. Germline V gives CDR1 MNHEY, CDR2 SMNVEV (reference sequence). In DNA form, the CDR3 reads TGTGGCAGCAGTTTGCGAGGAAAGGCAGACGCTTTCTTT. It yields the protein CGSSLRGKADAFF.

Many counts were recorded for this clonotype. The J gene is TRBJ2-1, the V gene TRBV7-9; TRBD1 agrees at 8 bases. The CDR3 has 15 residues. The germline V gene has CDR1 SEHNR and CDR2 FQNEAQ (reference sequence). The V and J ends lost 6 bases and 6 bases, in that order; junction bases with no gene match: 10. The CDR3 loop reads CASSLQGAGGNEQFF. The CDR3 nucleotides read TGTGCCAGCAGTCTTCAGGGGGCAGGGGGCAATGAGCAGTTCTTC.

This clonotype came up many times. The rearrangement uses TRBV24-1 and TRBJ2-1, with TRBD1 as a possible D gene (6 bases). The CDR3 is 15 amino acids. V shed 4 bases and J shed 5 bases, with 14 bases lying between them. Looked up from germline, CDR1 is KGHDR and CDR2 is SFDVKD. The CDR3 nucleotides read TGTGCCACCAGTGAGTCCCGTGGGGGCAACAATGAGCAGTTCTTC. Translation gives CATSESRGGNNEQFF.

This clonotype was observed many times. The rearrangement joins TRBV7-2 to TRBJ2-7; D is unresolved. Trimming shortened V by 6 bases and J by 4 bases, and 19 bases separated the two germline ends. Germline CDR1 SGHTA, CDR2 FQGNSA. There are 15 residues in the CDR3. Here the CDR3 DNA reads TGTGCCAGCAGGCTGCACGGCCCAAGGCCTTACGAGCAGTACTTC. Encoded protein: CASRLHGPRPYEQYF.

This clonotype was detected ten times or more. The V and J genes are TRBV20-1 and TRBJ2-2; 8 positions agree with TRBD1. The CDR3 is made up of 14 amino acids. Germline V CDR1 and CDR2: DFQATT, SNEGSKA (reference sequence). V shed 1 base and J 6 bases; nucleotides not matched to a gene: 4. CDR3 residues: CSARVDRVAGELFF. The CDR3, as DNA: TGCAGTGCTAGAGTGGACAGGGTCGCCGGGGAGCTGTTTTTT.

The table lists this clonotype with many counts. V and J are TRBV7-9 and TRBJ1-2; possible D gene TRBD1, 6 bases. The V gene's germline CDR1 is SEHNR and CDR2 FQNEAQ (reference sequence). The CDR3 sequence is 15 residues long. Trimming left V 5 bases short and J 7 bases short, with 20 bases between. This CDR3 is CASSPNFGGARGYTF. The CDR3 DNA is TGTGCCAGCAGCCCTAATTTTGGGGGGGCACGTGGCTACACCTTC.

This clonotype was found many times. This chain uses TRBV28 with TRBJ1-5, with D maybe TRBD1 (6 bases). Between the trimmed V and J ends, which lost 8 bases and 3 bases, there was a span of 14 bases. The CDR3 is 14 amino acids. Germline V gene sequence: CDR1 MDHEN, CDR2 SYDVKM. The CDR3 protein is CASEQAGDNQPQHF. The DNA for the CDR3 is TGTGCCAGCGAACAGGCAGGGGACAATCAGCCCCAGCATTTT.

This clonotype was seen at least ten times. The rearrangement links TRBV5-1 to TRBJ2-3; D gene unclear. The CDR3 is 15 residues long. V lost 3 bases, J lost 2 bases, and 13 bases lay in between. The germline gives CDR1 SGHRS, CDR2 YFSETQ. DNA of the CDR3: TGCGCCAGCAGCTCTCTCCGGCGGAACACAGATACGCAGTATTTT. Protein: CASSSLRRNTDTQYF.

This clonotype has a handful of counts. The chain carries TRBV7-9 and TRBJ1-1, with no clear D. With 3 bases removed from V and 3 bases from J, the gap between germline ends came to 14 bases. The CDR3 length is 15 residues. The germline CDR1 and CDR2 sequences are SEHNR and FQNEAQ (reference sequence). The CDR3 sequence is CASSLFVLGDTEAFF. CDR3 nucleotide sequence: TGTGCCAGCAGCTTGTTCGTCCTCGGAGACACTGAAGCTTTCTTT.

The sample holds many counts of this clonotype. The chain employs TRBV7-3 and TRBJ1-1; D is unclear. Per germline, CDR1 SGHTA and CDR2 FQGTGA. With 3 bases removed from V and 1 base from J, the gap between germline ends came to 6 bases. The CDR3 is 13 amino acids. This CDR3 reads CASSFRRNTEAFF. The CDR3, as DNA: TGTGCCAGCAGCTTTCGGAGGAACACTGAAGCTTTCTTT.

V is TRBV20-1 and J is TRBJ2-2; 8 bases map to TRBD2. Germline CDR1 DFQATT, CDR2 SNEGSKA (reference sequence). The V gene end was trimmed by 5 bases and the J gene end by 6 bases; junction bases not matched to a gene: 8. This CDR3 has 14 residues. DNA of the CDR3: TGCAGTGCTCCCGGGGGGGCTTTATCCGGGGAGCTGTTTTTT. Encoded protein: CSAPGGALSGELFF.

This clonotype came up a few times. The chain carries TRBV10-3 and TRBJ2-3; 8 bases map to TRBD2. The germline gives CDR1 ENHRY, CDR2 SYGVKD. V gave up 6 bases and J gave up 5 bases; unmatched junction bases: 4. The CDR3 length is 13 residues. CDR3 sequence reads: CAISAGGGDTQYF. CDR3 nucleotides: TGTGCCATCAGCGCGGGGGGCGGAGATACGCAGTATTTT.

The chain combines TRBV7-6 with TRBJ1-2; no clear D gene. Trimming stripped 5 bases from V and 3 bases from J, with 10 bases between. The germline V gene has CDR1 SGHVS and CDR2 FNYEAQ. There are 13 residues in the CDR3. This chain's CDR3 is CASSPNPDYGYTF. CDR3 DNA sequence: TGTGCCAGCAGCCCCAATCCTGACTATGGCTACACCTTC.

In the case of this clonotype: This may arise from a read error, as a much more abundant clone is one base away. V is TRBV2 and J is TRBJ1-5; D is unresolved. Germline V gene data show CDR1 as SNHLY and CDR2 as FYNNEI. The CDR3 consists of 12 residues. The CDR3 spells CAGSVVQVPQHF. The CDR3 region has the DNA TGTGCCGGCAGTGTTGTTCAGGTGCCCCAGCATTTT.

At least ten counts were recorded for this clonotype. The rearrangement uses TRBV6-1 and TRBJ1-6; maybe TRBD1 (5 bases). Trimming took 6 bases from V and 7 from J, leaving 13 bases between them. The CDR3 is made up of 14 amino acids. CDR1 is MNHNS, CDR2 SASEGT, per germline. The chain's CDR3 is CASRTGTENSPLHF. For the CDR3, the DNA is TGTGCCAGCAGAACCGGGACGGAAAATTCACCCCTCCACTTT.

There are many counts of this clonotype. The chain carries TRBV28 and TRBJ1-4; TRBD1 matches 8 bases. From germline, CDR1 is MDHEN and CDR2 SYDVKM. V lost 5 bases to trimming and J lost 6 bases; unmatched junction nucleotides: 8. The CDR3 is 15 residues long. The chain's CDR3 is CASSHHGQGDEKLFF. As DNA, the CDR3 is TGTGCCAGCAGTCATCACGGACAGGGCGATGAAAAACTGTTTTTT. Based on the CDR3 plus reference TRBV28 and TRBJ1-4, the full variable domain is DVKVTQSSRYLVKRTGEKVFLECVQDMDHENMFWYRQDPGLGLRLIYFSYDVKMKEKGDIPEGYSVSREKKERFSLILESASTNQTSMYLCASSHHGQGDEKLFFGSGTQLSVL.

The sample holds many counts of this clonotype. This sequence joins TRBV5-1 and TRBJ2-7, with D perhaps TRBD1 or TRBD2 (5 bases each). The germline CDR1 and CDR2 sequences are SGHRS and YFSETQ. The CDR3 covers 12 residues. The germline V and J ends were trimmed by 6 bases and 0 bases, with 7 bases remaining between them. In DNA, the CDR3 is TGCGCCAGCAAGGGGAGCTCCTACGAGCAGTACTTC. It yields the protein CASKGSSYEQYF.